This T cell receptor (beta chain) was identified in a study of post-analysis software for immune sequencing data. The overall study: Disease trajectories encompassed relapsing-remitting, secondary progressive and progressive-relapsing multiple sclerosis.

Sequencing libraries made from TCR beta cDNA carried unique molecular identifiers. It was from roughly 1.1 to 9.2 million T cells that 530,000 or so cDNA molecules came. TCRdb re-analysed the PCR reads in MiXCR, keeping a single row per CDR3 protein. This table has 450,000 to 650,000 distinct CDR3 sequences, around 44% appearing once. Whole-study findings and limits: Relative to controls, patients with multiple sclerosis showed significantly lower normalized Chao1 diversity. Samples prepared in the same batch strongly co-clustered by F measure. In patients, about five TRBV segments were more frequent than in controls, with TRBV5-6, TRBV5-1 and TRBV20-1 among them.

Regarding this clonotype: Its antigen is undetermined.

This CDR3 contains 15 residues. Trimming stripped 0 bases from V and 4 bases from J, with 10 bases between. CDR1 and CDR2 (germline): LGHNA, YNFKEQ. The source material was blood. The chain couples TRBV4-2 to TRBJ2-1, with D tentatively TRBD2 (7 bases). This clonotype was sampled from a girl between 5 and 17 years old with multiple sclerosis. The CDR3 DNA sequence: TGTGCCAGCAGCCAAGAGAGGGGGGGGTACAATGAGCAGTTCTTC. Protein: CASSQERGGYNEQFF.